This TCR beta chain was sequenced in a study of blood T cells in healthy people across ages. Whole-study results and caveats: Older age coincided with a roughly linear decline in TCR beta diversity per million T cells.

On this clonotype: Its antigen is currently unknown.

The germline CDR1 and CDR2 sequences are SGHTA and FQGNSA. The CDR3 runs 9 residues. Trimming removed 8 bases from V and 5 bases from J, with 4 bases in between. For the second PCR, which ran for about 6 to 11 cycles, a sample-barcoded 5' primer and a J-beta primer mix were used. A single record per CDR3 protein comes from TCRdb applying MiXCR to the 5' RACE reads. The table records 450,000 to 700,000 distinct CDR3 sequences, roughly a quarter of them present only once. The sample taken for sequencing was blood. The gene calls are TRBV7-2 and TRBJ2-7; D unresolved. This TCR came from a woman in her 70s in good health. The CDR3 nucleotides are TGTGCCAGCTTCCACGAGCAGTACTTC. Translation gives CASFHEQYF.